Described below is a single T cell receptor (beta chain) sequence and its context. What it recognizes is unknown. The table came from immunoSEQ multiplex PCR; TCRdb's copy has only in-frame clones and leaves some out. This sample has about 10,000 clones, with 70% to 80% found just once. CDR1 is SGDLS, CDR2 YYNGEE, per germline. CDR3 length: 14 amino acids. V was cut by 0 bases and J by 3 bases, with 10 bases left in between. The data are from a study of the immune and genomic landscape of osteosarcoma. The study, taken as a whole, reports: Clonality was higher in immune-hot C3 than cold C1, yet still low. A few cases had a single hyperexpanded clone dominating the repertoire, all with fewer than 100 T-cell clonotypes.

The post-treatment osteosarcoma tumors were primary, local recurrence or metastasis specimens from poor-prognosis patients. The chain is built from TRBV9 and TRBJ2-7; D is uncertain. Specimen: osteosarcoma tumor tissue from the lung. The TCR was taken from a human donor with osteosarcoma. The CDR3: CASSVGTWDYEQYF. CDR3 sequence (DNA): TGTGCCAGCAGCGTAGGGACCTGGGACTACGAGCAGTACTTC.